These T cell receptor beta chains were read from a single sample in a study of blood T cells in healthy people across ages. A single record per CDR3 protein comes from TCRdb applying MiXCR to the 5' RACE reads. Of hundreds of thousands of distinct CDR3 sequences listed, roughly 21% are singletons. Sequencing was performed on blood. These receptors were collected from a man aged 70 or older in good health. Both conserved end residues are part of each CDR3. The D gene is left open where the match is weak. The size field is filled for only some rows; it gives once, few, many or a size class.

clone_size	d_call	v_call	j_call	cdr3_aa	cdr3_nt
-	-	TRBV20-1	TRBJ2-3	CSVRRQKIATDTQYF	TGCAGTGTAAGGAGGCAGAAGATTGCCACAGATACGCAGTATTTT
few	-	TRBV7-2	TRBJ2-7	CASSPRLAWGEQYF	TGTGCCAGCAGCCCCCGGCTAGCTTGGGGCGAGCAGTACTTC
-	-	TRBV7-8	TRBJ2-5	CASSSSRGWGETQYF	TGTGCCAGCAGCTCATCCCGGGGATGGGGAGAGACCCAGTACTTC
-	-	TRBV7-9	TRBJ2-1	CASSSRQNFYNEQFF	TGTGCCAGCAGCTCCCGACAGAACTTTTACAATGAGCAGTTCTTC
few	TRBD1	TRBV12-3/TRBV12-4	TRBJ2-4	CASRVHEGANIQYF	TGTGCCAGCAGGGTTCACGAGGGGGCGAACATTCAGTACTTC
few	TRBD1	TRBV6-1	TRBJ1-6	CASSEWTGGNSPLHF	TGTGCCAGCAGTGAATGGACAGGGGGGAATTCACCCCTCCACTTT
few	-	TRBV10-1	TRBJ2-4	CASSEGARDIQYF	TGCGCCAGCAGTGAAGGGGCGCGGGACATTCAGTACTTC
-	TRBD1	TRBV28	TRBJ1-5	CASSLLTGGSNQPQHF	TGTGCCAGCAGTTTATTAACAGGGGGTAGCAATCAGCCCCAGCATTTT
many	TRBD2	TRBV28	TRBJ2-3	CASSLGLAGALDTQYF	TGTGCCAGCAGTCTAGGACTAGCGGGAGCTCTAGATACGCAGTATTTT
few	TRBD2	TRBV10-3	TRBJ2-7	CAISATGLADEQYF	TGTGCCATCAGTGCCACTGGACTAGCCGACGAGCAGTACTTC
-	TRBD1	TRBV27	TRBJ2-7	CASSHGQGGEQYF	TGTGCCAGCAGTCATGGACAGGGAGGCGAGCAGTACTTC
few	TRBD1	TRBV20-1	TRBJ2-7	CSAPGQGPSYEQYF	TGCAGTGCCCCTGGACAGGGTCCTTCCTACGAGCAGTACTTC
-	-	TRBV4-1	TRBJ2-7	CASSPQVPTAYEQYF	TGCGCCAGCAGCCCACAAGTCCCTACAGCGTACGAGCAGTACTTC
once	-	TRBV20-1	TRBJ2-3	CSAYVDTQYF	TGCAGTGCTTATGTCGATACGCAGTATTTT
-	-	TRBV20-1	TRBJ2-1	CSATRGAGYNEQFF	TGCAGTGCTACTCGGGGGGCCGGGTACAATGAGCAGTTCTTC
many	-	TRBV7-3	TRBJ2-5	CASSLLGHDQETQYF	TGTGCCAGCAGCTTATTGGGTCACGACCAAGAGACCCAGTACTTC
-	-	TRBV4-1	TRBJ2-4	CASSQEGGVAGIQYF	TGCGCCAGCAGCCAAGAAGGAGGGGTGGCTGGCATTCAGTACTTC
-	-	TRBV27	TRBJ1-4	CASSFSVGEKLFF	TGTGCCAGCAGTTTCTCTGTAGGAGAAAAACTGTTTTTT
many	TRBD2	TRBV7-9	TRBJ2-3	CATSTPAGATDTQYF	TGTGCCACCTCAACCCCAGCGGGAGCGACAGATACGCAGTATTTT
few	-	TRBV4-3	TRBJ2-4	CASSQRRVAKNIQYF	TGCGCCAGCAGCCAGAGACGGGTAGCCAAAAACATTCAGTACTTC
-	-	TRBV5-1	TRBJ2-5	CASSLGGPTEETQYF	TGCGCCAGCAGCTTGGGCGGACCAACTGAAGAGACCCAGTACTTC
-	-	TRBV15	TRBJ2-2	CATSKGDVVRELFF	TGTGCCACCAGCAAGGGTGACGTCGTCCGGGAGCTGTTTTTT
-	TRBD1	TRBV7-2	TRBJ2-7	CASSSNPGQSYEQYF	TGTGCCAGCAGCTCTAACCCGGGACAGAGCTACGAGCAGTACTTC
many	-	TRBV3-1	TRBJ2-7	CASSQKGGSYEQYF	TGTGCCAGCAGCCAAAAGGGGGGCTCCTACGAGCAGTACTTC
-	TRBD1	TRBV28	TRBJ2-7	CASSSNRDREYEQYF	TGTGCCAGCAGTTCAAACCGGGACAGGGAGTACGAGCAGTACTTC
few	-	TRBV7-2	TRBJ2-4	CASSLGTNLAKNIQYF	TGTGCCAGCAGCTTAGGGACTAATTTAGCCAAAAACATTCAGTACTTC
-	TRBD1	TRBV20-1	TRBJ1-2	CSAPGQGTSNYGYTF	TGCAGTGCACCGGGACAGGGAACATCTAACTATGGCTACACCTTC
-	TRBD1	TRBV11-2	TRBJ2-1	CASSGRDRKSYNEQFF	TGTGCCAGCAGCGGACGGGACAGGAAGTCCTACAATGAGCAGTTCTTC
-	TRBD2	TRBV20-1	TRBJ2-7	CSAPLTSGSSYEQYF	TGCAGTGCTCCACTGACTAGCGGGAGCTCCTACGAGCAGTACTTC
many	-	TRBV10-3	TRBJ2-7	CAISPIQGDYEQYF	TGTGCCATCAGCCCCATCCAGGGAGACTACGAGCAGTACTTC
once	-	TRBV11-1	TRBJ2-2	CASSLVGSGRVTGELFF	TGTGCCAGCAGCTTAGTCGGGTCGGGTCGGGTCACCGGGGAGCTGTTTTTT
few	-	TRBV20-1	TRBJ2-1	CSAPPIAAYNEQFF	TGCAGTGCCCCACCGATAGCGGCCTACAATGAGCAGTTCTTC
-	TRBD2	TRBV20-1	TRBJ2-1	CSAVVSLAGAYNEQFF	TGCAGTGCAGTGGTATCTCTAGCGGGAGCCTACAATGAGCAGTTCTTC
-	TRBD2	TRBV12-3/TRBV12-4	TRBJ2-1	CASSFGPGGRNEQFF	TGTGCCAGCAGTTTTGGACCGGGAGGGCGAAATGAGCAGTTCTTC
-	-	TRBV29-1	TRBJ1-3	CSVYRTTGNTIYF	TGCAGCGTTTACAGGACCACTGGAAACACCATATATTTT
-	TRBD2	TRBV2	TRBJ2-1	CASTQGAGGHNEQFF	TGTGCCAGCACCCAGGGAGCGGGAGGGCACAATGAGCAGTTCTTC
-	-	TRBV2	TRBJ1-4	CASSEPREDSEKLFF	TGTGCCAGCAGTGAGCCCAGGGAGGATAGTGAAAAACTGTTTTTT
-	TRBD2	TRBV2	TRBJ2-1	CASRASGGYEQFF	TGTGCCAGCAGGGCTAGCGGGGGGTATGAGCAGTTCTTC
-	TRBD2	TRBV7-2	TRBJ2-7	CASAVLAGGHYEQYF	TGTGCCAGCGCAGTCCTAGCGGGAGGACACTACGAGCAGTACTTC
few	-	TRBV12-3/TRBV12-4	TRBJ1-2	CASSLALTGGLQGYTF	TGTGCCAGCAGTTTAGCGCTAACCGGCGGCCTCCAGGGCTACACCTTC
few	-	TRBV15	TRBJ2-2	CAASRVDSLDTGELFF	TGTGCCGCCAGCAGAGTGGACAGTTTAGACACCGGGGAGCTGTTTTTT
many	-	TRBV5-1	TRBJ1-6	CASSLEGLNSPLHF	TGCGCCAGCAGCTTGGAGGGCCTAAATTCACCCCTCCACTTT
-	-	TRBV7-9	TRBJ1-1	CASSLDRGAGNTEAFF	TGTGCCAGCAGCTTAGACCGGGGGGCGGGGAACACTGAAGCTTTCTTT
-	-	TRBV2	TRBJ2-5	CASSAEKGRTQYF	TGTGCCAGCAGTGCGGAGAAGGGGCGGACCCAATACTTC
few	TRBD2	TRBV5-1	TRBJ2-5	CASSLVPSGQETQYF	TGCGCCAGCAGCTTGGTCCCTAGCGGGCAAGAGACCCAGTACTTC
-	-	TRBV28	TRBJ1-1	CASTGPMNTEAFF	TGTGCCAGCACCGGTCCCATGAACACTGAAGCTTTCTTT
-	TRBD2	TRBV4-2	TRBJ2-3	CASSQGTSGSGDTQYF	TGTGCCAGCAGCCAAGGGACTAGCGGGAGTGGAGATACGCAGTATTTT
few	-	TRBV5-3	TRBJ2-7	CARSLRSSKDSYEQYF	TGTGCCAGAAGCTTGCGGTCTAGCAAGGACTCCTACGAGCAGTACTTC